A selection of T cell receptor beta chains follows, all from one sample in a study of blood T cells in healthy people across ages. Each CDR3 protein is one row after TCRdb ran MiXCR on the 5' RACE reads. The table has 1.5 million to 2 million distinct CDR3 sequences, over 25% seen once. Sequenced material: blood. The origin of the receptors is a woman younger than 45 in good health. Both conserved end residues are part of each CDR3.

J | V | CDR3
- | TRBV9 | CASSIGTDIQYF
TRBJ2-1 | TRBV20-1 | CSARGLAGGPNNEQFF
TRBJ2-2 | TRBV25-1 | CASSELGGGGNTGELFF
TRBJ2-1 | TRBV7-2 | CASASLSEQFF
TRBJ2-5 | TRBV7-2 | CASSLGTSAGRRTQYF
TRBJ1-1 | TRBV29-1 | CSTYRSTEKAFF
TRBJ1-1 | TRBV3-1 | CASSQAGGLSTEAFF
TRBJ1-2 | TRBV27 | CASRARGGTNYGYTF
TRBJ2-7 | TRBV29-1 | CSAIYDGGYEQYF
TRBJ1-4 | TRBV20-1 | CSARDPQGGGEKLFF
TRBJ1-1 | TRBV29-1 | CSEGQGDTEAFF
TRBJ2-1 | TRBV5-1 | CASKRGVGSNNEQFF
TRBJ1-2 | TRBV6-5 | CASSYNRGGGYGYTF
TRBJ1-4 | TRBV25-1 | CASRRATNGKLFF
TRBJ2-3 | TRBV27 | CASSYLGGGTDTQYF
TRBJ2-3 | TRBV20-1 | CSAAQEAVPADTQYF
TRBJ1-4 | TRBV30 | CAWSSPEGRGEKLFF
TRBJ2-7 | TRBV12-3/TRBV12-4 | CASSLAGSGSYEQYF
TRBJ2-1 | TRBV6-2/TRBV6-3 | CASSHGGGGYNEQFF
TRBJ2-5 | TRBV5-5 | CASSPRQQASGGIQYF
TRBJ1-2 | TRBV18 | CASSPEFDTNYGYTF
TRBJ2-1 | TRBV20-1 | CSAPGLAGNNEQFF
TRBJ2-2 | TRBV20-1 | CSARTSGGAGELFF
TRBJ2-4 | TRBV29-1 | CSGSQLADYNEQYF
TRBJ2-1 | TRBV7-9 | CASSYSPTSGPSNEQFF